The 8 T cell receptor beta chains listed next were all sequenced from one sample in a study of T cells in localized non-small cell lung cancer (TCRdb year 2020). The library came from the immunoSEQ multiplex PCR assay. The immuneACCESS repertoire file appears here via TCRdb, limited to in-frame rearrangements. These files lack a portion of the clones; in checked studies, under half of the deficit traces to unresolved V genes, and the cause of the others is not known. Within this sample are fewer than 20,000 clones, with approximately 90% of them counted one time only. The top ten hold 2.5% to 3% of the sample. The sample was peripheral blood, taken before any cancer treatment. These receptors came from a woman aged 35 to 70 with stage I lung adenocarcinoma.

The rearrangement uses TRBV14 and TRBJ2-3; no definite D call. Germline V gene sequence: CDR1 SGHDN, CDR2 FVKESK. The CDR3 loop spans 15 amino acids. Trimming cost V 7 bases and J 3 bases, with 17 bases left between them. In nucleotides, the CDR3 is TGTGCCAGCATTAATCCGACTCTTAGGACAGATACGCAGTATTTT. Translated, it gives CASINPTLRTDTQYF.

This sequence joins TRBV6-5 and TRBJ1-1; 8 positions match TRBD1. Looked up from germline, CDR1 is MNHEY and CDR2 is SVGAGI. With V trimmed by 4 bases and J by 4 bases, 11 bases remained unmatched. The CDR3 has 16 residues. CDR3 sequence: CASSFGSVGQGTEAFF. DNA for the CDR3: TGTGCCAGCAGTTTCGGCTCCGTAGGACAGGGCACTGAAGCTTTCTTT.

This chain joins TRBV6-9 and TRBJ1-5; D is ambiguous. CDR3 length: 13 residues. The ends were cut back, 3 bases at V and 4 bases at J, with 7 bases in the middle. The germline V gene encodes CDR1 MNHGY and CDR2 SVAAGI. The CDR3 nucleotides are TGTGCCAGCAGTTACGGGTCGAATCAGCCCCAGCATTTT. Its translation is CASSYGSNQPQHF.

V is TRBV19 and J is TRBJ1-6; 7 nucleotides match TRBD1. From germline, CDR1 is LNHDA and CDR2 SQIVND (reference sequence). The CDR3 consists of 16 residues. The V and J ends lost 4 bases and 7 bases, in that order; junction bases with no gene match: 10. The DNA for the CDR3 is TGTGCCAGTAGTACCACTCCGGGACAGCCGAATTCACCCCTCCACTTT. Protein sequence: CASSTTPGQPNSPLHF.

CDR3 in DNA: TGTGCCAGCTCGCCGGGACAGGGGATGGCCTACGAGCAGTACTTC. Residues: CASSPGQGMAYEQYF. This chain connects TRBV18 to TRBJ2-7; the match to TRBD1 covers 10 bases. The CDR3 spans 15 residues. The germline CDR1 and CDR2 sequences are KGHSH and LQKENI. J was trimmed by 2 bases and V by 6 bases; bases with no gene match: 7. Variable domain in full (rest from reference TRBV18 and TRBJ2-7): NAGVMQNPRHLVRRRGQEARLRCSPMKGHSHVYWYRQLPEEGLKFMVYLQKENIIDESGMPKERFSAEFPKEGPSILRIQQVVRGDSAAYFCASSPGQGMAYEQYFGPGTRLTVT.

The chain recombines TRBV19 with TRBJ1-6, with no clear D. V lost 3 bases and J 5 bases, leaving 17 bases between the germline ends. From germline, CDR1 is LNHDA and CDR2 SQIVND (reference sequence). There are 17 residues in the CDR3. CDR3 sequence reads: CASSIRVRGADNSPLHF. CDR3 nucleotide sequence: TGTGCCAGTAGTATTAGGGTTAGAGGAGCGGATAATTCACCCCTCCACTTT. The variable domain in full, with the rest retrieved from reference TRBV19 and TRBJ1-6, is DGGITQSPKYLFRKEGQNVTLSCEQNLNHDAMYWYRQDPGQGLRLIYYSQIVNDFQKGDIAEGYSVSREKKESFPLTVTSAQKNPTAFYLCASSIRVRGADNSPLHFGNGTRLTVT.

This chain connects TRBV6-6 to TRBJ2-7; D possibly corresponds to TRBD1 (6 bases). CDR3 length: 15 amino acids. Germline CDR1 is MNHNY and CDR2 is SVGAGI (reference sequence). V lost 4 bases to trimming and J lost 0 bases, with 13 bases between them. The CDR3 bases are TGTGCCAGCAGTTCCCCAGGGGACGGCTCCTACGAGCAGTACTTC. This encodes CASSSPGDGSYEQYF.

This clone is a singleton in its sample. The V gene is TRBV28, the J gene TRBJ1-2; 10 bases fit TRBD1. The CDR3 consists of 14 residues. The V and J ends lost 6 bases and 4 bases, in that order; junction bases with no gene match: 5. CDR1 is MDHEN and CDR2 is SYDVKM in the germline V gene. For the CDR3, the DNA is TGTGCCAGCAGAGGACAGGGGGGGATCTATGGCTACACCTTC. This sequence encodes CASRGQGGIYGYTF.